Following are 15 T cell receptor beta chains from one sample sequenced in a study of tumor-infiltrating lymphocytes in localized non-small cell lung cancer. The repertoire was sequenced with immunoSEQ multiplex PCR; TCRdb's copy has only in-frame clones and lacks some. The top ten hold 9.4% of the sample, which has about 16,000 clones, approximately 70% seen once. Material: lung tumor tissue. These receptor sequences come from a human donor with non-small cell lung cancer.

This clone has only a few counts. This chain joins TRBV4-3 and TRBJ2-7; D unresolved. Looked up from germline, CDR1 is LGHNA and CDR2 is YSLEER. V was clipped by 2 bases and J by 2 bases, with 7 bases between them. This CDR3 region has 13 residues. CDR3 nucleotides: TGCGCCAGCAGCCAAAACCAGGCCTACGAGCAGTACTTC. It yields the protein CASSQNQAYEQYF.

Note on this clone: Distinct nucleotide sequences in the sample also encode this CDR3. The V and J genes are TRBV6-5 and TRBJ2-7; 8 bases match TRBD2. The CDR3 has 14 amino acids. Germline-derived CDR1 and CDR2 are MNHEY and SVGAGI. Trimming took 2 bases from V and 2 from J; bases not matched to a gene: 2. The CDR3 protein is CASSYSGGPYEQYF. In DNA form, the CDR3 reads TGTGCCAGCAGTTACAGCGGGGGCCCCTACGAGCAGTACTTC.

This clone was seen only once. The rearrangement joins TRBV7-2 to TRBJ1-3, with D possibly TRBD1 on 6 matching bases. CDR3 length: 16 amino acids. V dropped 1 base and J dropped 0 bases, with 10 bases sitting between them. CDR1 SGHTA and CDR2 FQGNSA come from the germline V gene. CDR3 DNA: TGTGCCAGCAGCTTAGGACAGGTCAGCTCTGGAAACACCATATATTTT. Its translation is CASSLGQVSSGNTIYF.

The chain carries TRBV7-9 and TRBJ1-3; TRBD1 might be the D (6 bases). The CDR3 has 16 amino acids. V was cut by 6 bases and J by 0 bases, with 15 bases left in between. Per germline, CDR1 SEHNR and CDR2 FQNEAQ (reference sequence). CDR3 sequence: CASSSQGSISGNTIYF. The CDR3 coding sequence is TGTGCCAGCAGTTCGCAGGGGTCGATCTCTGGAAACACCATATATTTT.

V gene TRBV7-3 combines with J gene TRBJ1-1; 8 positions match TRBD1. This CDR3 comprises 14 residues. Germline values: CDR1 SGHTA, CDR2 FQGTGA. The V gene end was trimmed by 5 bases and the J gene end by 3 bases; junction bases not matched to a gene: 5. This CDR3 is CASSLTGQDTEAFF. CDR3 coding DNA: TGTGCCAGCAGCCTCACGGGACAGGACACTGAAGCTTTCTTT.

This clone was seen a few times. V gene TRBV27 combines with J gene TRBJ1-1, with a weak D call TRBD1 (6 bases). Trimming removed 4 bases from V and 4 bases from J, with 19 bases in between. CDR1 is MNHEY and CDR2 is SMNVEV in the germline V gene (reference sequence). This CDR3 region has 16 residues. CDR3 protein: CASSSLGGSRGTEAFF. Here the CDR3 DNA reads TGTGCCAGCAGTTCCCTCGGGGGTAGCAGGGGCACTGAAGCTTTCTTT.

The chain employs TRBV6-1 and TRBJ1-4; D unresolved. V was pared by 9 bases and J by 3 bases, with 11 bases between. The CDR3 is 13 amino acids. Germline V gene sequence: CDR1 MNHNS, CDR2 SASEGT. Here the CDR3 reads CASTRTANEKLFF. Written as DNA, the CDR3 is TGTGCCAGTACCCGGACGGCTAATGAAAAACTGTTTTTT.

The chain has TRBV7-2 and TRBJ2-7; TRBD2 aligns across 7 bases. The CDR3 extends over 16 amino acids. Germline CDR1 SGHTA, CDR2 FQGNSA. V shed 4 bases, J shed 2 bases, and the junction held 11 bases outside the gene matches. For the CDR3, the DNA is TGTGCCAGCAGCTCCGGTCCGGGCGGGAGCCCCTACGAGCAGTACTTC. It specifies CASSSGPGGSPYEQYF. The whole variable domain, remainder taken from reference TRBV7-2 and TRBJ2-7, is GAGVSQSPSNKVTEKGKDVELRCDPISGHTALYWYRQSLGQGLEFLIYFQGNSAPDKSGLPSDRFSAERTGGSVSTLTIQRTQQEDSAVYLCASSSGPGGSPYEQYFGPGTRLTVT.

This clone appeared a few times. This chain uses TRBV28 with TRBJ1-5; 8 bases match TRBD1. Looked up from germline, CDR1 is MDHEN and CDR2 is SYDVKM. V shed 5 bases and J 9 bases; nucleotides not matched to a gene: 12. The CDR3 loop spans 15 amino acids. The CDR3: CASSPGTGLKLPQHF. The CDR3 nucleotides read TGTGCCAGCAGTCCGGGGACAGGCCTCAAGCTGCCCCAGCATTTT.

The rearrangement joins TRBV4-3 to TRBJ1-4, with D unresolved. With 1 base removed from V and 6 bases from J, the gap between germline ends came to 12 bases. The CDR3 has 15 amino acids. Germline-derived CDR1 and CDR2 are LGHNA and YSLEER. For the CDR3, the DNA is TGCGCCAGCAGCCAAGGACAAGGGAACGATGAAAAACTGTTTTTT. This codes for CASSQGQGNDEKLFF.

This sequence joins TRBV4-3 and TRBJ2-1; the D is unclear. Germline V lookup: CDR1 LGHNA, CDR2 YSLEER. This CDR3 spans 13 amino acids. The ends were cut back, 0 bases at V and 11 bases at J, with 11 bases in the middle. The CDR3 DNA reads as TGCGCCAGCAGCCAAGATTTCACAGATAAGCAGTTCTTC. This translates into CASSQDFTDKQFF.

This chain uses TRBV6-6 with TRBJ2-7; D perhaps matches TRBD2 (5 bases). The ends were cut back, 5 bases at V and 1 base at J, with 9 bases in the middle. The germline CDR1 and CDR2 sequences are MNHNY and SVGAGI (reference sequence). This CDR3 has 13 residues. CDR3 loop: CASSASGSYEQYF. CDR3 DNA sequence: TGTGCCAGCAGTGCAAGCGGTTCCTACGAGCAGTACTTC.

This clone was recorded a few times. This chain connects TRBV28 to TRBJ2-5, with 7 positions matching TRBD1. The CDR3 sequence is 14 residues long. Germline lookup yields CDR1 MDHEN and CDR2 SYDVKM. J gave up 4 bases and V 3 bases, and 5 bases lay outside the gene matches. The CDR3 bases are TGTGCCAGCAGTTTGGACAGGATCCCAGAGACCCAGTACTTC. It encodes CASSLDRIPETQYF.

The chain couples TRBV6-5 to TRBJ1-1; D is perhaps TRBD1 (5 bases). The V gene lost 6 bases and the J gene lost 1 base, with 9 bases spanning the gap. Per the germline V gene, CDR1 is MNHEY and CDR2 is SVGAGI. The CDR3 covers 13 residues. The CDR3 coding sequence is TGTGCCAGCAGACGAGGGGCGAACACTGAAGCTTTCTTT. As protein: CASRRGANTEAFF.

The chain has TRBV7-2 and TRBJ1-3; possible D gene TRBD1, 6 bases. The CDR3 contains 15 residues. Trimming removed 4 bases at V and 4 bases at J, with 14 bases between. Germline values: CDR1 SGHTA, CDR2 FQGNSA. This CDR3 reads CASSSGQLGGNTIYF. CDR3 coding DNA: TGTGCCAGCAGCTCTGGACAGTTAGGGGGAAACACCATATATTTT.